This T cell receptor (beta chain) was sequenced for a study of shared clonotypes between healthy human individuals. Trimming shortened V by 2 bases and J by 4 bases, and 9 bases separated the two germline ends. From germline, CDR1 is GTSNPN and CDR2 SVGIG (reference sequence). CDR3 length equals 13 residues. This clone has more than one count but fewer than ten. No antigen is known for it. Findings of the study overall: Limited genetic and exposure-history diversity came from having few donors.

Donors, without exception, were Caucasian adults residing in Nashville, Tennessee. Assay used: immunoSEQ multiplex PCR; TCRdb lists only in-frame clones, some missing. Among fewer than 3 million clones, 85% to 95% were seen once, and the ten largest hold more than 0.35%. The receptor was derived from a man younger than 35 in good health. Some clones in this sample may be carry-over from other donors' samples. The chain carries TRBV30 and TRBJ1-5, with D uncertain. The specimen sequenced was naive CD4+ T cells from PBMCs. Subset in this sample: CD45RA+ positively selected. CDR3 sequence: CAWSKGVNQPQHF. Written as DNA, the CDR3 is TGTGCCTGGAGTAAGGGTGTAAATCAGCCCCAGCATTTT.